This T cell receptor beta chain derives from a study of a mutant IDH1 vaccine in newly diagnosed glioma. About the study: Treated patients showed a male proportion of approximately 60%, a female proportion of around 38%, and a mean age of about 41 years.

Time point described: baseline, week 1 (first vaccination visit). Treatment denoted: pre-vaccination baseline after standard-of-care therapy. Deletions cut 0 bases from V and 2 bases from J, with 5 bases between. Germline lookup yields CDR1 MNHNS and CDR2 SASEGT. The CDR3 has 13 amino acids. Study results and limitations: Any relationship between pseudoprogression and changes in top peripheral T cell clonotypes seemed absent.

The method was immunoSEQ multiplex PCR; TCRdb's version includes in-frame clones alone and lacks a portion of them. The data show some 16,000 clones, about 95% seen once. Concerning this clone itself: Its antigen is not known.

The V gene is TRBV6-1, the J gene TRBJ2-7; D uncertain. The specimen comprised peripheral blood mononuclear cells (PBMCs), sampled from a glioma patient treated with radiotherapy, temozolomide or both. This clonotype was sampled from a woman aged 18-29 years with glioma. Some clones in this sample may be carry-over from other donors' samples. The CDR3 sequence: CASSEALTYEQYF. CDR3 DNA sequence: TGTGCCAGCAGTGAAGCGCTGACCTACGAGCAGTACTTC.